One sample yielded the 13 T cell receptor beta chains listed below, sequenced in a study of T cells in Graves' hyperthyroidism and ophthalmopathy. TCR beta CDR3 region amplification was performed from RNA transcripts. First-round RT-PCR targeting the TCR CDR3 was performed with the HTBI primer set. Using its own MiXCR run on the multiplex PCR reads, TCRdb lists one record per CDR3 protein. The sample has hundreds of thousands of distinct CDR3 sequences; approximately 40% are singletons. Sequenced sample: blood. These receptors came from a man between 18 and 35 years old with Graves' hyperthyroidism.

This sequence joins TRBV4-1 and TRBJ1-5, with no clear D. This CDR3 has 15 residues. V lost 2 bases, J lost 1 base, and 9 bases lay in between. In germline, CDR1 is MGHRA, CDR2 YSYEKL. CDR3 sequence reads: CASSQLVSSNQPQHF. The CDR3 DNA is TGCGCCAGCAGCCAACTCGTCAGCAGCAATCAGCCCCAGCATTTT.

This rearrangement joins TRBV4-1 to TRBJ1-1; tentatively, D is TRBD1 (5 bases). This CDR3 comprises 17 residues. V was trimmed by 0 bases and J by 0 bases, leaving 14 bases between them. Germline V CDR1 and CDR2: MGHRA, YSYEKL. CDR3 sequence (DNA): TGCGCCAGCAGCCAAGATCACGGGGCCCGGATGAACACTGAAGCTTTCTTT. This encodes CASSQDHGARMNTEAFF.

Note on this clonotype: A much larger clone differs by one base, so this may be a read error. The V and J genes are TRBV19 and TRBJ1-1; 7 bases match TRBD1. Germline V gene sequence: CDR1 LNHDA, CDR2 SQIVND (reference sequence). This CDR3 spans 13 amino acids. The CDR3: CASTTGVGTGAFF. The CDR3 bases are TGTGCCAGTACCACAGGGGTGGGGACTGGAGCTTTCTTT. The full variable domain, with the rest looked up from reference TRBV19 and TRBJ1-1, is DGGITQSPKYLFRKEGQNVTLSCEQNLNHDAMYWYRQDPGQGLRLIYYSQIVNDFQKGDIAEGYSVSREKKESFPLTVTSAQKNPTAFYLCASTTGVGTGAFFGQGTRLTVV.

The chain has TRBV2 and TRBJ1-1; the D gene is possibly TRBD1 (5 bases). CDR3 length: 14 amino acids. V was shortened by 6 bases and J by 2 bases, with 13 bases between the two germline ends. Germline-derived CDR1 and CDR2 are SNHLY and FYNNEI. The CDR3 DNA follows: TGTGCCAGCAGGGGACCGAAGGGAAACACTGAAGCTTTCTTT. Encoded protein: CASRGPKGNTEAFF.

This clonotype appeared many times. The CDR3, as DNA: TGCAGTGCCGGGACAGGGGAGCAAGAGACCCAGTACTTC. It yields the protein CSAGTGEQETQYF. V and J are TRBV20-1 and TRBJ2-5; 10 bases match TRBD1. V was pared by 6 bases and J by 2 bases, with 3 bases of the junction left unmatched. Germline loops: CDR1 DFQATT, CDR2 SNEGSKA (reference sequence). The CDR3 has 13 amino acids.

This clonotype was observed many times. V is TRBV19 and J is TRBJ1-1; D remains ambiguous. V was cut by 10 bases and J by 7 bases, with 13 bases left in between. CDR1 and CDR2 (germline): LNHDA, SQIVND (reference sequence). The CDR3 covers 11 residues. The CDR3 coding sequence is TGTGCCACTCTGAGCTCCTATGAAGCTTTCTTT. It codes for CATLSSYEAFF.

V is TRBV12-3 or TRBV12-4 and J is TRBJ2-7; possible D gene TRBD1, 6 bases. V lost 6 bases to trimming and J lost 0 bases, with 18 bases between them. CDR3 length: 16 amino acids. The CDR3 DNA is TGTGCCAGCAGGCCCGGGACAACCCACAGCTCCTACGAGCAGTACTTC. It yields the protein CASRPGTTHSSYEQYF.

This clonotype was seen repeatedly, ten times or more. The CDR3 region has the DNA TGCAGCCCTTCAAGGTCCGGGACAGGTGAAGCTTTCTTT. Protein sequence: CSPSRSGTGEAFF. This rearrangement joins TRBV29-1 to TRBJ1-1, with TRBD1 identical over 8 bases. Trimming removed 8 bases from V and 7 bases from J; junction bases left unmatched: 12. CDR1 and CDR2 (germline): SQVTM, ANQGSEA. There are 13 residues in the CDR3.

CDR3 sequence (DNA): TGTGCCAGTAGTGGACAGTCTCATGGCTACACCTTC. Translated: CASSGQSHGYTF. This chain connects TRBV19 to TRBJ1-2; a possible D gene is TRBD1 (6 bases). There are 12 residues in the CDR3. Trimming removed 5 bases at V and 6 bases at J, with 10 bases between. Germline CDR1 LNHDA, CDR2 SQIVND (reference sequence).

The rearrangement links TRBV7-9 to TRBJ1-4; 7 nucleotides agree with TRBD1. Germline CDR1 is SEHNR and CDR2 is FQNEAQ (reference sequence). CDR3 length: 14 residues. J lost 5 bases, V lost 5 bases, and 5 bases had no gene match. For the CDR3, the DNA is TGTGCCAGCAGCGGGCCGGGACAGAATGAAAAACTGTTTTTT. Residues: CASSGPGQNEKLFF. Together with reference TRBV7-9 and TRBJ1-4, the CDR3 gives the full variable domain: DTGVSQNPRHKITKRGQNVTFRCDPISEHNRLYWYRQTLGQGPEFLTYFQNEAQLEKSRLLSDRFSAERPKGSFSTLEIQRTEQGDSAMYLCASSGPGQNEKLFFGSGTQLSVL.

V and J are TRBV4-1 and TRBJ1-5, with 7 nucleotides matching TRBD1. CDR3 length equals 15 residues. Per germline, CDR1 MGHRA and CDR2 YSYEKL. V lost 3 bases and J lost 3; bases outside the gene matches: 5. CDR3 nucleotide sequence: TGCGCCAGCAGCCAGACGGGACAGAACAATCAGCCCCAGCATTTT. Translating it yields CASSQTGQNNQPQHF.

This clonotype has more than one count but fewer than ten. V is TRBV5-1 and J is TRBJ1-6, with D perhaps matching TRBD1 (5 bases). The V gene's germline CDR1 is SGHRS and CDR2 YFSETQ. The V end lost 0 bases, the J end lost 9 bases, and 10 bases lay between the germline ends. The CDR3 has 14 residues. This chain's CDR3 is CASSLAGRGSPLHF. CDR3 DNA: TGCGCCAGCAGCTTGGCAGGGAGGGGTTCACCCCTCCACTTT.

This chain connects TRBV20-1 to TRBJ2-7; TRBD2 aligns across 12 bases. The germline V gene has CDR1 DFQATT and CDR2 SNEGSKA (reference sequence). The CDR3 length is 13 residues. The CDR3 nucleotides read TGCAGCCTCGTCTGGACTAGCGGGAACGAGCAGTACTTC. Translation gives CSLVWTSGNEQYF.